What follows describes a single T cell receptor beta chain. Its target is not known. This record belongs to a study of T cell repertoires in cytomegalovirus infection. Study in general: Both recently identified HLA-C-restricted and well-studied HLA-B-restricted CMV epitopes were used in the study. Public signatures in TCR beta pointed to CMV infection and matching HLA type.

Notes on the study in general: Dominating the ex vivo response were TCR beta clonotypes that were CMV-specific and HLA-C-restricted. Identification of carriers of CMV plus the relevant HLA was achieved through cumulative public TCR beta family frequency.

Each CDR3 protein gets one entry after TCRdb re-called the reads with MiXCR. Among hundreds of thousands of distinct CDR3 sequences listed, around 30% were seen once. CDR1 and CDR2 (germline): LGHNA, YNFKEQ. The CDR3 is made up of 16 amino acids. V was shortened by 0 bases and J by 4 bases, with 15 bases between the two germline ends. The rearrangement joins TRBV4-2 to TRBJ2-5, with a weak D call TRBD2 (6 bases). Here the sequenced sample was cultured CD8+ T cells from PBMCs, taken from culture after CMV antigen stimulation. This clonotype was obtained from a human donor in good health (CMV status not recorded). Some clones in this sample may be carry-over from other donors' samples. The CDR3 nucleotides are TGTGCCAGCAGCCAAGATAGGAGCGGGCGGGGAGAGACCCAGTACTTC. Encoded protein: CASSQDRSGRGETQYF.